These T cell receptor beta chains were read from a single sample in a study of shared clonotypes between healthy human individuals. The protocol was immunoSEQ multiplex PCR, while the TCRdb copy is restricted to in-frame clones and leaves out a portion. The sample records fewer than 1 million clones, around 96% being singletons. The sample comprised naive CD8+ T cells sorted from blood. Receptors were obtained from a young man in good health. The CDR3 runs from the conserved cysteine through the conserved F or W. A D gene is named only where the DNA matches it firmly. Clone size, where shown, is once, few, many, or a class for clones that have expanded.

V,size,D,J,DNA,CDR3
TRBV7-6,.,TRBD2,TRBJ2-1,TGTGCCAGCAGCGGGGTCGGGGGGGAGAGCTACAATGAGCAGTTCTTC,CASSGVGGESYNEQFF
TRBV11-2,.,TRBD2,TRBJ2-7,TGTGCCAGCAGCTCAGCGGGACCTTACGAGCAGTACTTC,CASSSAGPYEQYF
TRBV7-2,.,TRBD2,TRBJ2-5,TGTGCCAGCAGCTTAGAATGGACTAGCGGTGGGACCCAGTACTTC,CASSLEWTSGGTQYF
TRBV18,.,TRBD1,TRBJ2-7,TGTGCCAGCTCACCAAGACCCGACAGGGGTGACGAGCAGTACTTC,CASSPRPDRGDEQYF
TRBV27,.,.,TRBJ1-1,TGTGCCAGCTCGCCGACGATGGGGTTAGCTGAAGCTTTCTTT,CASSPTMGLAEAFF
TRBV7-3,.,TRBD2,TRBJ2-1,TGTGCCAGCAGCTTAGGGATAGCGGGGTACTACAATGAGCAGTTCTTC,CASSLGIAGYYNEQFF
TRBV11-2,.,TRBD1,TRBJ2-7,TGTGCCAGCAGCTTCGGACAGGGGGGGACCTACGAGCAGTACTTC,CASSFGQGGTYEQYF
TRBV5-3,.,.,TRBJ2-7,TGTGCCAGAAGCTTACTAAGGGATGTCTACGAGCAGTACTTC,CARSLLRDVYEQYF
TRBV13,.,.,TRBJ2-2,TGTGCCAGCAGCCCCGGGAGAAACACCGGGGAGCTGTTTTTT,CASSPGRNTGELFF
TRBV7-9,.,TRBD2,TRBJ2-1,TGTGCCAGCCCCGGGGGAGGGAGAAATGGTGAGCAGTTCTTC,CASPGGGRNGEQFF
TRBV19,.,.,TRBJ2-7,TGTGCCAGTAGTATCGGTCAGGGGATCGAGCAGTACTTC,CASSIGQGIEQYF
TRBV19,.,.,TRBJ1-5,TGTGCCAGTACCTCCCTTGCGGGTGGGCCCCAGCATTTT,CASTSLAGGPQHF
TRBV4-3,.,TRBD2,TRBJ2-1,TGCGCCAGCAGCCAAGATCGGACGGGAGGGAATGAGCAGTTCTTC,CASSQDRTGGNEQFF
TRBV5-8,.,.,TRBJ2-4,TGTGCCAGCAGCTTGGTCGGGATTCTAGCCAAAAACATTCAGTACTTC,CASSLVGILAKNIQYF
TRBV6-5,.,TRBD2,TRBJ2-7,TGTGCCAGCAGTTATGGCGGGGGACTAGCAGAGCAGTACTTC,CASSYGGGLAEQYF
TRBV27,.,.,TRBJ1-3,TGTGCCAGCAGTTTATTAGAACCGGGGTCCCGCTGGGCTGGAAACACCATATATTTT,CASSLLEPGSRWAGNTIYF
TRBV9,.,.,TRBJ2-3,TGTGCCAGCAGCGTAGGGACAAAAGTGTCAGATACGCAGTATTTT,CASSVGTKVSDTQYF
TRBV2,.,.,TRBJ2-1,TGTGCCAGCAGTGAATTTCGACACAATGAGCAGTTCTTC,CASSEFRHNEQFF
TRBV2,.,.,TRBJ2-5,TGTGCCAGCATGTCCAGGGCTCGCCAAGAGACCCAGTACTTC,CASMSRARQETQYF
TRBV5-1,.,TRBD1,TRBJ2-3,TGCGCCAGCAGTTTAGGACAGGGAGAAGATACGCAGTATTTT,CASSLGQGEDTQYF
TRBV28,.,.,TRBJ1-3,TGTGCCAGCACCTCGCTAATGACAGTCGAGGACACCATATATTTT,CASTSLMTVEDTIYF
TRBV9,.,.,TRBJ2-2,TGTGCCAGCAGCGTAGAAGGCTTGGGGTCCCCTTCCGGGGAGCTGTTTTTT,CASSVEGLGSPSGELFF
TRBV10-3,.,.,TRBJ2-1,TGTGCCATCAGTCCAATAGCGTCAGTGGAGGACAATGAGCAGTTCTTC,CAISPIASVEDNEQFF
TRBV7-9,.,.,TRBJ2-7,TGTGCCAGCAGCTTCCAGGTTCGGAGTTACGAGCAGTACTTC,CASSFQVRSYEQYF
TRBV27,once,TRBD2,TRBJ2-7,TGTGCCAGCAGTAACTTAGCGGGCCTCTACGAGCAGTACTTC,CASSNLAGLYEQYF
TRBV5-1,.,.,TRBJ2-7,TGCGCCAGCAGCTTGGGACTGACCTACGAGCAGTACTTC,CASSLGLTYEQYF
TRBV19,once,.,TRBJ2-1,TGTGCCAGTAGTAACCGGGCTAACCTGGAGCAGTTCTTC,CASSNRANLEQFF
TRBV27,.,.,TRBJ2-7,TGTGCCAGCAGGCAGGGTTACGAGCAGTACTTC,CASRQGYEQYF
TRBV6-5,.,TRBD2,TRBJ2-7,TGTGCCAGCCGGGACTACCTAAACTACGAGCAGTACTTC,CASRDYLNYEQYF
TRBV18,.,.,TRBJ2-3,TGTGCCAGCTCACAGGACATCACTTCCACAGATACGCAGTATTTT,CASSQDITSTDTQYF
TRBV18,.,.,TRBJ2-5,TGTGCCAGCTCACCAGGCCCGGGACTGGATCAAGAGACCCAGTACTTC,CASSPGPGLDQETQYF
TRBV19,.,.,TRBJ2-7,TGTGCCAGTAGACGGGCTGCAACGTCCTACGAGCAGTACTTC,CASRRAATSYEQYF
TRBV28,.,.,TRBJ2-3,TGTGCCAGCAGTTTGGGCGGAGGAGTATTCACAGATACGCAGTATTTT,CASSLGGGVFTDTQYF
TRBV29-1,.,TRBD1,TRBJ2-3,TGCAGCGCAGACCGGGACAGGGACACAGATACGCAGTATTTT,CSADRDRDTDTQYF
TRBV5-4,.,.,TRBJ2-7,TGTGCCAGCAGCCGCACCTCCTACGAGCAGTACTTC,CASSRTSYEQYF
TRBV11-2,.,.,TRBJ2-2,TGTGCCAGCAGCTTAGATACCGGGCCCGGGGAGCTGTTTTTT,CASSLDTGPGELFF
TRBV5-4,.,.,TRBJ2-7,TGTGCCAGCAGCTTGGCCCTCGGGGCCAGCTCCTACGAGCAGTACTTC,CASSLALGASSYEQYF
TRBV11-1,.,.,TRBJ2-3,TGTGCCAGCAGCCGCGCGGTGAGCACAGATACGCAGTATTTT,CASSRAVSTDTQYF
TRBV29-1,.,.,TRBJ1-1,TGCAGCGTTGTTTTCGATCCGGCTGAAGCTTTCTTT,CSVVFDPAEAFF
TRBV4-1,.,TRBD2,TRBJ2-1,TGCGCCAGCAGCCAAGATCAGTCCCTAGCGGGAGTGGAGCAGTTCTTC,CASSQDQSLAGVEQFF
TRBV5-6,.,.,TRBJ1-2,TGTGCCAGCAGCCCCCACACCCGAAGCTACACCTTC,CASSPHTRSYTF
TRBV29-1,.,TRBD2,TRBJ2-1,TGCAGCGTGGCGGGACTAGGAAACAATGAGCAGTTCTTC,CSVAGLGNNEQFF
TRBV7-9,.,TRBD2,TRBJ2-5,TGTGCCAGCAGCGGACTGTTTGGGACTAGCGGGAGGGTTATGGCCCAGTACTTC,CASSGLFGTSGRVMAQYF
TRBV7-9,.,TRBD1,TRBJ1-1,TGTGCCAGCAGCTTCGGGGCAGGGGGGAAAACTGAAGCTTTCTTT,CASSFGAGGKTEAFF
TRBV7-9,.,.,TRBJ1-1,TGTGCCAGCAGCTTAGCTCAGGGTGAGGCTGAAGCTTTCTTT,CASSLAQGEAEAFF
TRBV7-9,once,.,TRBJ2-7,TGTGCCAGCAGCCCCCCGGACGGTCCCTACGAGCAGTACTTC,CASSPPDGPYEQYF
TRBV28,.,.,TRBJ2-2,TGTGCCAGCAGTTTATCGGATAACGGGGAGCTGTTTTTT,CASSLSDNGELFF
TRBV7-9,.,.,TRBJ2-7,TGTGCCAGCAGCTTTGGGGGAATGGGCGAGCAGTACTTC,CASSFGGMGEQYF
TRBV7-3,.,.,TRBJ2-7,TGTGCCAGCAGCTTAGGAGAAGCCTACGAGCAGTACTTC,CASSLGEAYEQYF
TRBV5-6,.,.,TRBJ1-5,TGTGCCAGCAGCTTGGCCGCCAGAAATCAGCCCCAGCATTTT,CASSLAARNQPQHF
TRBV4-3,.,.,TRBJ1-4,TGCGCCAGCAGCCAGGGAAGGGGCTCAACTAATGAAAAACTGTTTTTT,CASSQGRGSTNEKLFF
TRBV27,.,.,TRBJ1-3,TGTGCCAGCAGTTTATACGGGGGCAGTGGAAACACCATATATTTT,CASSLYGGSGNTIYF
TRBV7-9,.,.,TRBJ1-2,TGTGCCAGCAGCGGGGCGGCAGGCGATAACCCTAACTATGGCTACACCTTC,CASSGAAGDNPNYGYTF
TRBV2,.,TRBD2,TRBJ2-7,TGTGCCAGCAGTAGCGGGACTCTAGCCTACGAGCAGTACTTC,CASSSGTLAYEQYF
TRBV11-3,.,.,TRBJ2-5,TGTGCCAGCAGCTTACCCGACAGTCCGGAGACCCAGTACTTC,CASSLPDSPETQYF
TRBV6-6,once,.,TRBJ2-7,TGTGCCACAGCCCCACTAGCCGGCAGCTACGAGCAGTACTTC,CATAPLAGSYEQYF
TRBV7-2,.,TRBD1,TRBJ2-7,TGTGCCAGCAGCTGGGACAGGGACAACAGGCCCTACGAGCAGTACTTC,CASSWDRDNRPYEQYF
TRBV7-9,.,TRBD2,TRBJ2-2,TGTGCCAGCAGCTTACTCAGACTAGCGATGACCGGGGAGCTGTTTTTT,CASSLLRLAMTGELFF
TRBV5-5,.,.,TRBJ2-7,TGTGCCAGCAGTCACCCGCTAGCCTACGAGCAGTACTTC,CASSHPLAYEQYF